There are a few counts of the clone carrying this TCR beta chain. Its specificity is unknown. The source of the sample is a study of T-cell reconstitution after alpha-beta-depleted transplantation in children. General study findings and limits: The origin of alpha-beta T cells about two months after transplant was reportedly several hundred expanded graft clones. T-cell numbers and diversity, one year after transplant, stemmed largely from T cells that were newly produced.

TCRbeta library construction was performed incorporating unique molecular identifiers. TCRdb called the PCR reads again in MiXCR, with one record for every CDR3 protein. The table lists approximately 110,000 distinct CDR3 sequences, more than 20% of them singletons. V lost 6 bases, J lost 4 bases, and 10 bases lay in between. Germline lookup yields CDR1 SEHNR and CDR2 FQNEAQ (reference sequence). The length of the CDR3 is 12 residues. The chain has TRBV7-9 and TRBJ2-7; perhaps TRBD1 as D (6 bases). The sequence was collected from a male patient between 2 and 10 years old who had a stem cell transplant for chronic granulomatous disease, so the T cells may come from the graft donor. The sequenced sample was PBMCs, mostly from graft donor cells, obtained 180 days after TCRalphabeta/CD19-depleted stem cell transplant. The CDR3 sequence: CASRDTGYEQYF. The CDR3 bases are TGTGCCAGCAGAGACACAGGGTACGAGCAGTACTTC. Together with reference TRBV7-9 and TRBJ2-7, the CDR3 gives the full variable domain: DTGVSQNPRHKITKRGQNVTFRCDPISEHNRLYWYRQTLGQGPEFLTYFQNEAQLEKSRLLSDRFSAERPKGSFSTLEIQRTEQGDSAMYLCASRDTGYEQYFGPGTRLTVT.